One and the same sample provided the 21 T cell receptor beta chains below, sequenced in a study of shared clonotypes between healthy human individuals. TCRdb's table, derived via immunoSEQ multiplex PCR, lists solely in-frame clones and lacks some. This sample has around 1,000,000 clones, with 70% to 85% found just once. Sequenced sample: memory CD4+ T cells from PBMCs. Stated subset: CD45RA-negative fraction. The receptors were gathered from a man between 18 and 35 years old in good health. Some clones in this sample may be carry-over from other donors' samples.

This chain links TRBV5-1 with TRBJ2-7; either TRBD1 or TRBD2 may supply D (5 bases each). Trimming removed 4 bases at V and 2 bases at J, with 19 bases between. The germline V gene encodes CDR1 SGHRS and CDR2 YFSETQ. The CDR3 covers 16 residues. CDR3 loop: CASSLGRGALTYEQYF. The CDR3 nucleotides are TGCGCCAGCAGCCTGGGGCGAGGGGCTCTCACCTACGAGCAGTACTTC. The entire variable domain, with the rest obtained from reference TRBV5-1 and TRBJ2-7, is as follows: KAGVTQTPRYLIKTRGQQVTLSCSPISGHRSVSWYQQTPGQGLQFLFEYFSETQRNKGNFPGRFSGRQFSNSRSEMNVSTLELGDSALYLCASSLGRGALTYEQYFGPGTRLTVT.

The CDR3 sequence is CAWSASWTSGSHNEQFF. The CDR3 nucleotides are TGTGCCTGGAGTGCTTCCTGGACTAGCGGGTCCCACAATGAGCAGTTCTTC. The chain recombines TRBV30 with TRBJ2-1; 11 nucleotides align to TRBD2. V was clipped by 1 base and J by 5 bases; unmatched bases: 10. The CDR3 runs 17 residues. In germline, CDR1 is GTSNPN, CDR2 SVGIG (reference sequence).

The CDR3 sequence: CASRAADGGEQFF. In nucleotides, the CDR3 is TGTGCCAGCAGGGCCGCGGATGGGGGTGAGCAGTTCTTC. The chain carries TRBV27 and TRBJ2-1; D is tentatively TRBD1 or TRBD2 (5 bases each). The CDR3 is made up of 13 amino acids. Germline values: CDR1 MNHEY, CDR2 SMNVEV (reference sequence). Trimming took 6 bases from V and 9 from J, leaving 15 bases between them.

This chain joins TRBV7-8 and TRBJ1-3; D perhaps matches TRBD1 (5 bases). This CDR3 region has 17 residues. Trimming removed 1 base from V and 2 bases from J, with 15 bases in between. The germline gives CDR1 SGHVS, CDR2 FQNEAQ. CDR3 loop: CASSLVGAVSTGNTIYF. CDR3 in DNA: TGTGCCAGCAGCTTAGTTGGGGCAGTCTCCACTGGAAACACCATATATTTT.

V usage is TRBV18 and J usage is TRBJ2-2, with D perhaps given as TRBD1 or TRBD2 (5 bases each). The CDR3 sequence is 18 residues long. V was cut by 1 base and J by 5 bases, with 20 bases left in between. Germline values: CDR1 KGHSH, CDR2 LQKENI. For the CDR3, the DNA is TGTGCCAGCTCACCACGGGGGTTCGGGACCCGAGGGACCGGGGAGCTGTTTTTT. This translates into CASSPRGFGTRGTGELFF. Full variable domain (rest looked up from reference TRBV18 and TRBJ2-2): NAGVMQNPRHLVRRRGQEARLRCSPMKGHSHVYWYRQLPEEGLKFMVYLQKENIIDESGMPKERFSAEFPKEGPSILRIQQVVRGDSAAYFCASSPRGFGTRGTGELFFGEGSRLTVL.

The CDR3 nucleotides read TGTGCCAGCAGTCGGACCGGGACAGGGCACTACGAGCAGTACTTC. This translates into CASSRTGTGHYEQYF. The chain carries TRBV5-5 and TRBJ2-7; 9 nucleotides match TRBD1. Germline V gene sequence: CDR1 SGHKS, CDR2 YYEKEE (reference sequence). Trimming took 5 bases from V and 3 from J; bases not matched to a gene: 9. CDR3 length: 15 residues. The variable domain in full, with the rest retrieved from reference TRBV5-5 and TRBJ2-7, is DAGVTQSPTHLIKTRGQQVTLRCSPISGHKSVSWYQQVLGQGPQFIFQYYEKEERGRGNFPDRFSARQFPNYSSELNVNALLLGDSALYLCASSRTGTGHYEQYFGPGTRLTVT.

This chain uses TRBV27 with TRBJ1-2; 7 positions agree with TRBD1. Trimming cost V 5 bases and J 6 bases; bases outside gene matches: 6. Germline CDR1 MNHEY, CDR2 SMNVEV (reference sequence). The CDR3 sequence is 13 residues long. Written as DNA, the CDR3 is TGTGCCAGCAGTCCAGATGACAGGGATGGCTACACCTTC. Its protein product is CASSPDDRDGYTF.

The chain employs TRBV9 and TRBJ2-3; D is uncertain. The V end was cut by 3 bases, the J end by 6 bases, with 11 bases between. The CDR3 extends over 13 amino acids. CDR1 SGDLS and CDR2 YYNGEE come from the germline V gene. The CDR3: CASSERVGDTQYF. The CDR3 nucleotides read TGTGCCAGCAGCGAAAGAGTGGGGGATACGCAGTATTTT.

This clone has a handful of counts. This chain links TRBV2 with TRBJ1-5; D is undetermined. The germline CDR1 and CDR2 sequences are SNHLY and FYNNEI. The CDR3 covers 15 residues. With 6 bases removed from V and 2 bases from J, the gap between germline ends came to 14 bases. The CDR3 reads CASSSSTRRNQPQHF. In DNA form, the CDR3 reads TGTGCCAGCAGCTCGTCGACAAGACGCAATCAGCCCCAGCATTTT. Using reference TRBV2 and TRBJ1-5 for the parts outside the CDR3, the full variable domain is EPEVTQTPSHQVTQMGQEVILRCVPISNHLYFYWYRQILGQKVEFLVSFYNNEISEKSEIFDDQFSVERPDGSNFTLKIRSTKLEDSAMYFCASSSSTRRNQPQHFGDGTRLSIL.

This chain links TRBV28 with TRBJ2-7, with 11 bases lining up with TRBD1. The ends lost 4 bases at V and 5 bases at J; junction bases unmatched: 10. The CDR3 covers 16 residues. Germline V CDR1 and CDR2: MDHEN, SYDVKM. CDR3 region: CASSSQPGQGANEQYF. The DNA of the CDR3 is TGTGCCAGCAGTTCCCAACCCGGACAGGGGGCGAACGAGCAGTACTTC.

The chain's CDR3 is CATGQGAGEQYF. In DNA, the CDR3 is TGTGCCACAGGACAGGGGGCGGGGGAGCAGTACTTC. The chain combines TRBV6-1 with TRBJ2-7; 11 bases agree with TRBD1. The germline V gene has CDR1 MNHNS and CDR2 SASEGT. CDR3 length equals 12 residues. V was pared by 10 bases and J by 7 bases, with 6 bases of the junction left unmatched.

This chain joins TRBV18 and TRBJ1-5, with D perhaps matching TRBD1 (6 bases). Germline V CDR1 and CDR2: KGHSH, LQKENI. The CDR3 is made up of 18 amino acids. V was cut by 6 bases and J by 4 bases, with 25 bases left in between. The CDR3 coding sequence is TGTGCCAGCTCCGCAACGTATCTGGGGGGGCGCCGTAATCAGCCCCAGCATTTT. It codes for CASSATYLGGRRNQPQHF.

J is TRBJ2-7 and V is TRBV27; the match to TRBD1 covers 7 bases. V was pared by 5 bases and J by 2 bases, with 6 bases of the junction left unmatched. The CDR3 has 14 residues. Germline-derived CDR1 and CDR2 are MNHEY and SMNVEV (reference sequence). This chain's CDR3 is CASSDRDSPYEQYF. CDR3 nucleotides: TGTGCCAGCAGTGACCGGGACAGTCCCTACGAGCAGTACTTC.

The chain has TRBV19 and TRBJ1-5, with D possibly TRBD1 on 6 matching bases. Germline-derived CDR1 and CDR2 are LNHDA and SQIVND (reference sequence). V dropped 3 bases and J dropped 3 bases, with 27 bases sitting between them. CDR3 length: 20 amino acids. The CDR3 loop reads CASSIRHPPPQGGNNQPQHF. The CDR3 DNA sequence: TGTGCCAGTAGTATCCGTCATCCCCCCCCACAGGGTGGCAACAATCAGCCCCAGCATTTT.

V usage is TRBV6-5 and J usage is TRBJ2-3; D uncertain. V lost 5 bases to trimming and J lost 2 bases, with 11 bases between them. CDR1 is MNHEY, CDR2 SVGAGI, per germline. This CDR3 comprises 14 residues. The DNA for the CDR3 is TGTGCCAGCAGTGACGGACGGGCCACAGATACGCAGTATTTT. Translating gives CASSDGRATDTQYF.

This clone was seen many times. The V and J genes are TRBV11-2 and TRBJ1-1; 8 bases line up with TRBD1. The CDR3 extends over 17 amino acids. Germline V lookup: CDR1 SGHAT, CDR2 FQNNGV. After removal of 1 base from V and 5 bases from J, the junction contained 12 bases not matched to a gene. The CDR3 DNA is TGTGCCAGCAGCTTAGGGACAGGGAGGGCCCTGGGTACTGAAGCTTTCTTT. The encoded protein is CASSLGTGRALGTEAFF.

J is TRBJ1-3 and V is TRBV7-2; D not resolved. V was clipped by 5 bases and J by 0 bases, with 17 bases between them. CDR1 is SGHTA, CDR2 FQGNSA, per germline. The CDR3 has 17 residues. The CDR3 DNA reads TGTGCCAGCAGCCTGTTAGGGCGGGTGAGCTCTGGAAACACCATATATTTT. This sequence encodes CASSLLGRVSSGNTIYF.

The V call is TRBV6-6, the J call TRBJ1-5; the D is unclear. V shed 2 bases and J shed 2 bases, with 7 bases lying between them. The length of the CDR3 is 14 residues. Per germline, CDR1 MNHNY and CDR2 SVGAGI (reference sequence). The CDR3 region is CASSYRAGNQPQHF. DNA of the CDR3: TGTGCCAGCAGTTACAGGGCGGGCAATCAGCCCCAGCATTTT.

J is TRBJ1-1 and V is TRBV5-1; no reliable D call. The CDR3 runs to 13 residues. Trimming pared 2 bases from V and 4 bases from J, leaving 9 bases between. CDR1 and CDR2 (germline): SGHRS, YFSETQ. In nucleotides, the CDR3 is TGCGCCAGCAGCTTTTCGGAGAGCACTGAAGCTTTCTTT. Its protein is CASSFSESTEAFF. Looking up the rest from reference TRBV5-1 and TRBJ1-1 gives the full variable domain: KAGVTQTPRYLIKTRGQQVTLSCSPISGHRSVSWYQQTPGQGLQFLFEYFSETQRNKGNFPGRFSGRQFSNSRSEMNVSTLELGDSALYLCASSFSESTEAFFGQGTRLTVV.

The CDR3 DNA is TGCGCCAGCACCCGAGCGGGAGGTAACACCGGGGAGCTGTTTTTT. It translates to CASTRAGGNTGELFF. The chain is built from TRBV10-1 and TRBJ2-2; 9 bases align to TRBD2. Germline V CDR1 and CDR2: WNHNN, SYGVQD (reference sequence). The trim removed 7 bases at V and 2 bases at J, leaving 5 bases unmatched. The CDR3 contains 15 residues.

The table lists this clone with a few counts. The sample holds other DNA sequences that translate to the same CDR3. CDR3 amino acids: CASSFDGGNTEAFF. As DNA, the CDR3 is TGCGCCAGCAGCTTCGACGGGGGGAACACTGAAGCTTTCTTT. The chain joins TRBV5-1 to TRBJ1-1; TRBD1 is a possible D gene (5 bases). Germline CDR1 and CDR2: SGHRS and YFSETQ. V lost 2 bases and J lost 1, with 9 bases in between. The length of the CDR3 is 14 residues.